This is a list of T cell receptor beta chains from one sample in a study of blood T cell repertoires in COVID-19. The data were produced by immunoSEQ multiplex PCR, yet TCRdb's version contains in-frame clones alone and is incomplete. There are 450,000 or so clones in the sample; about 90% occur only once, and less than 0.75% lies in the top ten. Sequences were obtained from PBMCs or T cells enriched from blood (not recorded which). The receptors here all came from a man younger than 35 who had recovered from COVID-19. CDR3s leave out the opening cysteine and the closing phenylalanine or tryptophan. Fields, in order: V gene, J gene, CDR3 protein.

TRBV14	TRBJ1-2	ASSQELGGADYGYT
TRBV5-4	TRBJ2-7	ASSSRLAGGADEQY
TRBV19	TRBJ2-7	ASSMSVPYGLYEQY
TRBV3-1/TRBV3-2	TRBJ1-2	ASSLGTEIYGYT
TRBV15	TRBJ2-1	ATSLSGRVNEQF
TRBV7-9	TRBJ2-1	ASSLVLAGKNEQF
TRBV28	TRBJ1-1	ASSLFTPSEAF
TRBV28	TRBJ2-7	ASLAGTSYEQY
TRBV3-1/TRBV3-2	TRBJ1-2	ASSQGTVGNYGYT
TRBV9	TRBJ2-1	ASSSGGTNEQF
TRBV5-1	TRBJ2-1	ASSQGLAGGNEQF
TRBV7-9	TRBJ2-5	ASSFSGRTETQY
TRBV6-5	TRBJ2-3	ASSFLSGRGEDTQY
TRBV6-5	TRBJ1-5	ASSYSPYGNQPQH
TRBV4-1	TRBJ2-3	ASSQEGLAGRWWDTDTQY
TRBV2	TRBJ2-7	ASKGDTTYEQY
TRBV28	TRBJ1-5	ASSRNRVSNQPQH
TRBV21-1	TRBJ1-6	ASSKAPVGEYNSPLH
TRBV5-4	TRBJ1-4	ASSPWNGEGGEKLF
TRBV7-3	TRBJ2-5	ASSLQANPQETQY
TRBV3-1/TRBV3-2	TRBJ1-5	ASSDLGGQPQH
TRBV7-9	TRBJ2-6	ASSALTGSSDSGANVLT
TRBV3-1/TRBV3-2	TRBJ1-1	ASSHTPDTHAAF
TRBV2	TRBJ2-7	ASSEIRAGNRYEQY
TRBV6-5	TRBJ1-4	ASSNRGRGEKLF
TRBV19	TRBJ1-3	ASSIEGTISGNTIY
TRBV28	TRBJ2-1	ASSTLAGGLSYNEQF
TRBV28	TRBJ1-5	ASARDHRHQPQH
TRBV28	TRBJ1-5	ASSLVQGGMSQH
TRBV27	TRBJ1-6	ASSTGNSPLH
TRBV28	TRBJ2-3	ASSWNDRDTQY
TRBV3-1/TRBV3-2	TRBJ2-5	ASSQKPGTSGSSSQTQY
TRBV29-1	TRBJ1-1	SVMGRLNTEAF
TRBV2	TRBJ1-3	ASSLRDSGNTIY
TRBV19	TRBJ1-2	ASSIQGTQYGYT
TRBV7-9	TRBJ2-3	ASSLTRDTDTQY
TRBV6-1	TRBJ1-4	ASSERGQGQISEKLF
TRBV6-5	TRBJ2-7	ASSPGTVYEQY
TRBV6-1	TRBJ1-6	ASIEGHNSPLH
TRBV5-4	TRBJ2-3	ASSLRDYASTDTQY
TRBV3-1/TRBV3-2	TRBJ1-2	ASSQPGRYGYT
TRBV6-6	TRBJ2-5	ASSLGSKGRREETQY
TRBV3-1/TRBV3-2	TRBJ2-7	ASSHAQGHEQY
TRBV19	TRBJ2-2	ASSRKGAITGELF
TRBV27	TRBJ1-2	ASSVTLEHRTGLDGYT
TRBV5-5	TRBJ1-5	ASSLGQGAGADQPQH
TRBV11-2	TRBJ2-7	ASSLAGGHEQY